Below are 16 T cell receptor beta chains sequenced from a single sample in a study of CD8 T cells in ankylosing spondylitis. TCRdb re-derived calls from the 5' RACE reads in MiXCR, one entry per CDR3 protein. Here the sample spans 300,000 to 400,000 distinct CDR3 sequences, under 14% being singletons. The sequencing sample was made of blood, either unsorted or a sorted T cell fraction (not recorded which). Receptor source: a female donor with ankylosing spondylitis or in good health (not recorded which).

Many counts were recorded for this clonotype. The genes are TRBV5-1 and TRBJ2-2; D unclear. The CDR3 covers 14 residues. Per germline, CDR1 SGHRS and CDR2 YFSETQ. Trimming removed 0 bases at V and 4 bases at J, with 7 bases between. This CDR3 is CASSLAPSTGELFF. Here the CDR3 DNA reads TGCGCCAGCAGCTTGGCGCCGAGCACCGGGGAGCTGTTTTTT.

In the case of this clonotype: A read error may account for a junction end that differs from germline. This chain links TRBV10-3 with TRBJ1-1; weak D call: TRBD1 (5 bases). The germline gives CDR1 ENHRY, CDR2 SYGVKD. The CDR3 length is 13 residues. DNA for the CDR3: TGTACCATCAAGTCAGGGATGAACACTGAAGCTTTCTTT. Protein sequence: CTIKSGMNTEAFF.

The J gene is TRBJ2-7, the V gene TRBV7-2, with D uncertain. The CDR3 is 12 amino acids. The germline V and J ends were trimmed by 5 bases and 7 bases, with 12 bases remaining between them. CDR1 SGHTA and CDR2 FQGNSA come from the germline V gene. CDR3 in amino acids: CASSLATREQYF. As DNA, the CDR3 is TGTGCCAGCAGCCTCGCAACCCGGGAGCAGTACTTC.

The chain carries TRBV2 and TRBJ1-5; possible D gene TRBD1, 6 bases. The CDR3 extends over 15 amino acids. The V gene lost 4 bases and the J gene lost 4 bases, with 14 bases spanning the gap. Germline-derived CDR1 and CDR2 are SNHLY and FYNNEI. CDR3 loop: CASSAGTLRNQPQHF. CDR3 nucleotides: TGTGCCAGCAGTGCCGGGACATTACGAAATCAGCCCCAGCATTTT.

V usage is TRBV28 and J usage is TRBJ2-7; maybe TRBD1 (6 bases). The germline V gene encodes CDR1 MDHEN and CDR2 SYDVKM. The V end lost 7 bases, the J end lost 6 bases, and 22 bases lay between the germline ends. This CDR3 is built from 15 residues. The CDR3 DNA reads as TGTGCCAGCACCCTTGGGGGCAACAGACAGTTCGAGCAGTACTTC. It is translated as CASTLGGNRQFEQYF.

This clonotype was counted ten times or more. The chain is built from TRBV12-3 or TRBV12-4 and TRBJ1-2, with 12 positions matching TRBD1. Germline trimming cut 4 bases from V and 4 bases from J; bases unmatched to any gene: 1. This CDR3 is built from 14 residues. In DNA form, the CDR3 reads TGTGCCAGCAGTTGGGGACAGGGGGCCTATGGCTACACCTTC. Protein sequence: CASSWGQGAYGYTF.

The sample holds many counts of this clonotype. CDR3 sequence (DNA): TGTGCCAGCAGTGAAGAGAGCGGAAGAGGGGGCACAGATACGCAGTATTTT. As protein: CASSEESGRGGTDTQYF. V is TRBV6-1 and J is TRBJ2-3; D possibly uses TRBD1 or TRBD2 (5 bases each). CDR1 and CDR2 (germline): MNHNS, SASEGT. The CDR3 length is 17 residues. V was trimmed by 1 base and J by 1 base, leaving 15 bases between them.

This clonotype showed up just a few times. V gene TRBV7-6 combines with J gene TRBJ2-7; 14 nucleotides align to TRBD2. Unmatched junction bases numbered 9, after V lost 6 bases and J lost 5 bases. The CDR3 spans 16 residues. In germline, CDR1 is SGHVS, CDR2 FNYEAQ. CDR3 bases: TGTGCCAGCAGTACAAACAAGGGACTAGCGGGAGACGAGCAGTACTTC. It translates to CASSTNKGLAGDEQYF.

This clonotype was counted a few times. The chain links TRBV11-2 to TRBJ2-7; D call uncertain. This CDR3 has 13 amino acids. V shed 5 bases and J shed 3 bases, with 11 bases lying between them. Germline values: CDR1 SGHAT, CDR2 FQNNGV. DNA for the CDR3: TGTGCCAGCAGCGTCGCAAGGATCTACGAGCAGTACTTC. It codes for CASSVARIYEQYF.

V and J are TRBV7-9 and TRBJ1-4; D remains ambiguous. The CDR3 extends over 14 amino acids. Germline loops: CDR1 SEHNR, CDR2 FQNEAQ (reference sequence). V was cut by 11 bases and J by 4 bases, with 17 bases left in between. As DNA, the CDR3 is TGTGCCGTCCGACGGCAGGTCGGTAATGAAAAACTGTTTTTT. As protein: CAVRRQVGNEKLFF.

CDR3 loop: CASSLGASMYTDTQYF. The CDR3 coding sequence is TGTGCCAGCAGCTTAGGAGCTAGCATGTACACAGATACGCAGTATTTT. The V gene is TRBV13, the J gene TRBJ2-3; D perhaps matches TRBD2 (5 bases). The CDR3 totals 16 residues. V lost 0 bases, J lost 2 bases, and 12 bases lay in between. Per the germline V gene, CDR1 is PRHDT and CDR2 is FYEKMQ (reference sequence).

Regarding this clonotype: This sequence may be a read error, since a much larger clone differs from it by one base. The conserved closing phenylalanine or tryptophan is absent in this CDR3, likely reflecting a read error. The chain uses TRBV5-1 and TRBJ2-5; no firm D call. This CDR3 has 14 amino acids. From germline, CDR1 is SGHRS and CDR2 YFSETQ. Deletions cut 4 bases from V and 4 bases from J, with 14 bases between. CDR3 sequence reads: CASSPSRNGETQYL. The CDR3 coding sequence is TGCGCCAGCAGCCCTTCACGTAACGGAGAGACCCAGTACTTA.

This clonotype was found many times. The chain links TRBV24-1 to TRBJ2-3; D is possibly TRBD1 (6 bases). V lost 0 bases, J lost 2 bases, and 11 bases lay in between. CDR3 length equals 16 residues. Looked up from germline, CDR1 is KGHDR and CDR2 is SFDVKD. In DNA, the CDR3 is TGTGCCACCAGTGATTTGACAGGGAGTACCACAGATACGCAGTATTTT. Protein product: CATSDLTGSTTDTQYF.

This clonotype has at least ten counts. V usage is TRBV2 and J usage is TRBJ2-3; the match to TRBD2 covers 16 bases. Trimming at V came to 5 bases and at J to 2 bases, leaving 7 bases not matched to a gene. This CDR3 spans 18 amino acids. Looked up from germline, CDR1 is SNHLY and CDR2 is FYNNEI. CDR3 DNA: TGTGCCAGCAGTTTAAAGGGGACTAGCGGGAGGGCCACAGATACGCAGTATTTT. Translating gives CASSLKGTSGRATDTQYF.

This clonotype came up many times. The chain has TRBV10-2 and TRBJ2-3, with a possible D match to TRBD1 (5 bases). The CDR3 totals 13 residues. V was shortened by 10 bases and J by 6 bases, with 17 bases between the two germline ends. Germline V gives CDR1 WSHSY, CDR2 SAAADI. The CDR3 spells CATGWGKADTQYF. As DNA, the CDR3 is TGCGCCACCGGTTGGGGCAAGGCCGATACGCAGTATTTT.

The chain recombines TRBV28 with TRBJ2-7; D is uncertain. Trimming took off 7 bases at V and 3 bases at J, with 10 bases between the two ends. The CDR3 is made up of 12 amino acids. The germline CDR1 and CDR2 sequences are MDHEN and SYDVKM. CDR3 region: CASTIDGYEQYF. In DNA form, the CDR3 reads TGTGCCAGCACCATAGACGGCTACGAGCAGTACTTC.